The present T cell receptor beta chain was sequenced within a study of beta chain features in type 1 diabetes. Study as a whole: Similarity in age, gender and cell yields was seen between patients and healthy donors.

With respect to this clone: The antigen is undetermined.

Notes on the study in general: Cells carrying high TCR expression could end up over-represented when cDNA is sequenced. The naive, central memory and Treg TCRB repertoires showed an apparent similarity that was greater among patients than among healthy donors. More deletions and fewer insertions at VDJ junctions were seen in type 1 diabetes patients. Type 1 diabetes patients had moderately but significantly shorter TCRB CDR3s in all four CD4+ subsets.

What was sequenced were expressed TCRB transcripts, since all of the isolated RNA had been reverse transcribed. Clones were sequenced by immunoSEQ multiplex PCR, and TCRdb holds only the in-frame ones, with some missing. The sample contains 230,000 or so clones, more than 15% of which appear only once. Germline V gene data show CDR1 as SEHNR and CDR2 as FQNEAQ (reference sequence). CDR3 length: 14 residues. Trimming stripped 1 base from V and 2 bases from J, with 9 bases between. Sequenced sample: naive CD4+ T cells from blood. The chain carries TRBV7-9 and TRBJ2-7; maybe TRBD1 (5 bases). This TCR came from a man younger than 45 with type 1 diabetes. CDR3 DNA: TGTGCCAGCAGCTTAGAACGGACACCCTACGAGCAGTACTTC. This sequence encodes CASSLERTPYEQYF.